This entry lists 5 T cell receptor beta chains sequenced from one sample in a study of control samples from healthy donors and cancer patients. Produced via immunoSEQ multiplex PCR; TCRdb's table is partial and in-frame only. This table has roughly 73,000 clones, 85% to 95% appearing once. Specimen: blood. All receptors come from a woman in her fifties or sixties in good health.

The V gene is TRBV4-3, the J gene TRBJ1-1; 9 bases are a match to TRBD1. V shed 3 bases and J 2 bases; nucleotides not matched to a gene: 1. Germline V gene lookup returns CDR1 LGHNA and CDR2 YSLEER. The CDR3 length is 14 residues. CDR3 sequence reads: CASSQGQGNTEAFF. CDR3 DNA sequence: TGCGCCAGCAGCCAGGGACAGGGAAACACTGAAGCTTTCTTT.

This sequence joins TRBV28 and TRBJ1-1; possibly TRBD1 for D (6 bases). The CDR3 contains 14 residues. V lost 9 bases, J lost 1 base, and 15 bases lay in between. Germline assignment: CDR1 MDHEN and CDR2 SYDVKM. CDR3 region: CASRGGGANTEAFF. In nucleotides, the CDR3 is TGTGCCAGTAGAGGGGGAGGGGCGAACACTGAAGCTTTCTTT.

The CDR3 loop reads CASSPGQNTGELFF. Here the CDR3 DNA reads TGTGCCAGCTCACCGGGACAGAACACCGGGGAGCTGTTTTTT. V usage is TRBV18 and J usage is TRBJ2-2; possible D gene TRBD1, 6 bases. The CDR3 has 14 residues. Trimming shortened V by 3 bases and J by 1 base, and 6 bases separated the two germline ends. In germline, CDR1 is KGHSH, CDR2 LQKENI.

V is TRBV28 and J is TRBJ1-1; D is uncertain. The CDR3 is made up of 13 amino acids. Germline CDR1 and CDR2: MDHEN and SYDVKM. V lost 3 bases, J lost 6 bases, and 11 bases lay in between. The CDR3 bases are TGTGCCAGCAGTTTTGGGGTTTCGGCTGAAGCTTTCTTT. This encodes CASSFGVSAEAFF.

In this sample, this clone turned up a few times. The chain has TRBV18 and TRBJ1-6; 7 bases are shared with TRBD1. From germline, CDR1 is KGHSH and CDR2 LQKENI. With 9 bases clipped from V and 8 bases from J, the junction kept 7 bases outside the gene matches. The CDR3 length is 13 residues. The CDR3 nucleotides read TGTGCCAGTAAACAGGGGATGGATTCACCCCTCCACTTT. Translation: CASKQGMDSPLHF.